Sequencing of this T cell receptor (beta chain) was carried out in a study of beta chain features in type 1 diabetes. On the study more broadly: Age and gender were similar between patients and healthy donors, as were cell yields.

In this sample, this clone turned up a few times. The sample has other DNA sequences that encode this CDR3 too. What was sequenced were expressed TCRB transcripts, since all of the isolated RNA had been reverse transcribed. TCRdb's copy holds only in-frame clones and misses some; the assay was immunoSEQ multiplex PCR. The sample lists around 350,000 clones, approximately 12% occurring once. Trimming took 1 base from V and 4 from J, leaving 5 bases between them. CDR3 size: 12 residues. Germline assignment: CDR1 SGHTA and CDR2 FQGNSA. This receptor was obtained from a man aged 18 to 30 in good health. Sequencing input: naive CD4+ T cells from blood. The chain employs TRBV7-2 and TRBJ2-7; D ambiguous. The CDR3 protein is CASSLDTYEQYF. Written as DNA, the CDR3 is TGTGCCAGCAGCTTAGATACTTACGAGCAGTACTTC.